This section outlines one TCR beta chain sequence together with its context. There is no known antigen for this receptor. The record has no base qualities; no much larger clone is one base away. The data were taken from a study of patients and donors after allogeneic stem cell transplantation (dated by TCRdb to 2020 to 2022). V was cut back by 4 bases and J by 4 bases, leaving a gap of 12 bases between them. Looking up the germline V gene yields CDR1 KGHDR and CDR2 SFDVKD. Its CDR3 holds 15 amino acids, cysteine through phenylalanine. Of all the DNA, just the CDR3 is kept, 45 bases in frame from base 1. Receptor libraries were prepared by RT-PCR. The instrument was a NextSeq 550. TCRdb's own reprocessing of the public reads used fastp at Q25 and MiXCR and kept productive beta chains. Rows are combined by CDR3 protein, so each entry shows the most common genes and DNA. The sample yields 100,000 to 130,000 distinct CDR3 sequences; less than 45% were counted once. The top ten constitute 27% of the sample.

What was sequenced was blood, either unsorted or a sorted T cell fraction (not recorded which). The TCR originated in a human donor who was either an allogeneic HSCT recipient or a stem cell or donor lymphocyte infusion donor (not recorded which). It is not recorded whose cells these are; they may come from a transplant donor. This chain joins TRBV24-1 to TRBJ2-2, with TRBD2 tentatively as D gene (5 bases match). The nucleotide sequence reads as follows: TGTGCCACCAGTGAAGCTAGCCCCAGCACCGGGGAGCTGTTTTTT. Translation gives CATSEASPSTGELFF.